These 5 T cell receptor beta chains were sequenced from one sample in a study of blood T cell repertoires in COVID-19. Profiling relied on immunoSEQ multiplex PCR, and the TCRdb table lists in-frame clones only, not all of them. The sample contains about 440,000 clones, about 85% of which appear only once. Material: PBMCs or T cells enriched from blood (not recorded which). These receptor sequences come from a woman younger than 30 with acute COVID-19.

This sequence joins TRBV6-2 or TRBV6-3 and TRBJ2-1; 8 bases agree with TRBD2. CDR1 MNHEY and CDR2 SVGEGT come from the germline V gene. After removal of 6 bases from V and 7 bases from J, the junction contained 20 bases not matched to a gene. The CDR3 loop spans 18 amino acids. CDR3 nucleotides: TGTGCCAGCAGCCCGATTGTTTCGGGACTAGTGGTGTCTAATGAGCAGTTCTTC. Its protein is CASSPIVSGLVVSNEQFF.

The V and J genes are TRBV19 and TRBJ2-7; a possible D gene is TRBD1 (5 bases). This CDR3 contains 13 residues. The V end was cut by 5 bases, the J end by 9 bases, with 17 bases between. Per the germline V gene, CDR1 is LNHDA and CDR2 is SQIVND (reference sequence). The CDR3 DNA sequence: TGTGCCAGTAGTCAGCAGGGTACGCCCGGGCAGTACTTC. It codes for CASSQQGTPGQYF.

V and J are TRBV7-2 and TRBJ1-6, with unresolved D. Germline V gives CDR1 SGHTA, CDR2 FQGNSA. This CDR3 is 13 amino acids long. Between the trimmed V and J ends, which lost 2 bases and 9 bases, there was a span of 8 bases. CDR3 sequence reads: CASSLRNSSPLHF. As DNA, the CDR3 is TGTGCCAGCAGCTTAAGAAACTCTTCACCCCTCCACTTT.

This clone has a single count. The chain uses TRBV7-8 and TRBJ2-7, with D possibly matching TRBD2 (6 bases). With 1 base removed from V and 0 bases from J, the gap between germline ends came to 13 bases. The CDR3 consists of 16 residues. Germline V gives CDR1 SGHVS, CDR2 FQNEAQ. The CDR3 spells CASSLGGSGSSYEQYF. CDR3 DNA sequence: TGTGCCAGCAGCTTAGGGGGTAGCGGCAGCTCCTACGAGCAGTACTTC.

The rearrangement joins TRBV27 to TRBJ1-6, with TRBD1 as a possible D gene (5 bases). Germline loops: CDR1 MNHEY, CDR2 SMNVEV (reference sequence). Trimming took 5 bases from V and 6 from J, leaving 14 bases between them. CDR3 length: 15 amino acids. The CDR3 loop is CASSPLGAGNSPLHF. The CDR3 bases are TGTGCCAGCAGTCCACTTGGGGCAGGTAATTCACCCCTCCACTTT.